The 12 T cell receptor beta chains below all came from one sample that was sequenced in a study of cytomegalovirus exposure and HLA in healthy donors (dated by TCRdb to 2015 to 2018). The library came from the immunoSEQ multiplex PCR assay. The multiplex PCR relied on a mix of 60 forward primers for TCR Vbeta segments and 13 reverse primers for TCR Jbeta segments. Held by TCRdb, this immuneACCESS table contains in-frame sequences only and omits some clones. Under half of the omission traces to an unresolved V gene where checked; the cause of the rest is unknown. Across this sample there are some 190,000 clones, with 80% to 90% seen only once. Of the sample, less than 0.35% is held by the ten largest clones. Source material: PBMCs. The receptors shown here come from a woman under 40 in good health and CMV-seronegative.

This clone was seen once. This chain joins TRBV5-1 and TRBJ2-5, with 7 nucleotides matching TRBD2. Germline V gene lookup returns CDR1 SGHRS and CDR2 YFSETQ. The CDR3 runs to 13 residues. V lost 4 bases, J lost 7 bases, and 7 bases stayed unmatched. CDR3 nucleotides: TGCGCCAGCAGCCGTGCGGGAGAGGGGACCCAGTACTTC. It encodes CASSRAGEGTQYF.

The V call is TRBV2, the J call TRBJ2-2; the D is unclear. CDR3 length: 14 amino acids. The V end was cut by 7 bases, the J end by 2 bases, with 11 bases between. Germline lookup yields CDR1 SNHLY and CDR2 FYNNEI. CDR3 in DNA: TGTGCCAGCATTCCAGCGATCAACACCGGGGAGCTGTTTTTT. Its protein is CASIPAINTGELFF.

The chain joins TRBV6-1 to TRBJ2-6, with 9 bases lining up with TRBD1. This CDR3 comprises 15 residues. V trimming: 11 bases; J trimming: 0 bases; junction bases outside the gene matches: 5. The V gene's germline CDR1 is MNHNS and CDR2 SASEGT. CDR3 residues: CAEQGAGSGANVLTF. CDR3 sequence (DNA): TGTGCCGAACAGGGGGCTGGCTCTGGGGCCAACGTCCTGACTTTC.

The chain has TRBV5-8 and TRBJ2-1; 7 nucleotides match TRBD2. The ends lost 3 bases at V and 4 bases at J; junction bases unmatched: 10. Germline loops: CDR1 SGHTS, CDR2 YDEGEE. The CDR3 extends over 16 amino acids. The CDR3 here is CASSWGGAGPYNEQFF. CDR3 coding DNA: TGTGCCAGCAGCTGGGGGGGAGCGGGACCGTACAATGAGCAGTTCTTC. Complete variable domain (other parts from reference TRBV5-8 and TRBJ2-1): EAGVTQSPTHLIKTRGQQATLRCSPISGHTSVYWYQQALGLGLQFLLWYDEGEERNRGNFPPRFSGRQFPNYSSELNVNALELEDSALYLCASSWGGAGPYNEQFFGPGTRLTVL.

The rearrangement uses TRBV2 and TRBJ2-5, with 10 bases that match TRBD1. The DNA end is a closer match to TRBJ2-7, so the J assignment may be wrong. The CDR3 covers 13 residues. Germline CDR1 is SNHLY and CDR2 is FYNNEI. DNA for the CDR3: TGTGCCAGCAGGGACAGGGGGACCTACGAGCAGTACTTC. Amino acids: CASRDRGTYEQYF.

CDR3 bases: TGTGCCTCCCGTGGGGACTCTTGGGGAAACACCATATATTTT. It codes for CASRGDSWGNTIYF. The genes are TRBV28 and TRBJ1-3; D may be TRBD1 (5 bases). CDR3 size: 14 residues. Looked up from germline, CDR1 is MDHEN and CDR2 is SYDVKM. With 11 bases removed from V and 4 bases from J, the gap between germline ends came to 18 bases.

V is TRBV13 and J is TRBJ2-7; 8 nucleotides match TRBD2. The V gene's germline CDR1 is PRHDT and CDR2 FYEKMQ (reference sequence). CDR3 length: 15 amino acids. V shed 6 bases, J shed 0 bases, and the junction held 7 bases outside the gene matches. The CDR3: CASRRLAGGSYEQYF. The CDR3 DNA reads TGTGCCAGCAGGCGGCTAGCGGGCGGCTCCTACGAGCAGTACTTC.

The chain employs TRBV18 and TRBJ1-2; 8 bases fit TRBD1. CDR1 is KGHSH, CDR2 LQKENI, per germline. The J segment lost 8 bases and the V segment lost 3 bases, leaving 11 bases of the junction unmatched. CDR3 length: 15 residues. For the CDR3, the DNA is TGTGCCAGCTCACCCGGACAGGGTGATTTCCTCGGCTACACCTTC. Protein: CASSPGQGDFLGYTF.

The chain combines TRBV5-6 with TRBJ2-1, with D unresolved. V lost 0 bases, J lost 6 bases, and 7 bases lay in between. This CDR3 comprises 13 residues. Germline CDR1 and CDR2: SGHDT and YYEEEE. CDR3 nucleotide sequence: TGTGCCAGCAGCTTGGTCCCACTCAATGAGCAGTTCTTC. This sequence encodes CASSLVPLNEQFF. Together with reference TRBV5-6 and TRBJ2-1, the CDR3 gives the full variable domain: DAGVTQSPTHLIKTRGQQVTLRCSPKSGHDTVSWYQQALGQGPQFIFQYYEEEERQRGNFPDRFSGHQFPNYSSELNVNALLLGDSALYLCASSLVPLNEQFFGPGTRLTVL.

The chain employs TRBV6-1 and TRBJ1-4; D remains unclear. The germline V and J ends were trimmed by 11 bases and 4 bases, with 17 bases remaining between them. The germline V gene has CDR1 MNHNS and CDR2 SASEGT. The CDR3 contains 14 residues. CDR3 in DNA: TGTGCCGGCACCGCACGGTCGTTTAATGAAAAACTGTTTTTT. It is translated as CAGTARSFNEKLFF.

Only a few counts were recorded for this clone. This sequence joins TRBV6-1 and TRBJ2-7; no definite D call. From germline, CDR1 is MNHNS and CDR2 SASEGT. The V and J ends lost 1 base and 10 bases respectively, with 14 bases between them. The CDR3 runs to 13 residues. The CDR3 reads CASSEVGPSEQYF. In nucleotides, the CDR3 is TGTGCCAGCAGTGAAGTGGGCCCCTCGGAACAGTACTTC.

The chain couples TRBV5-1 to TRBJ2-7; 7 nucleotides agree with TRBD1. The V and J ends lost 2 bases and 4 bases, in that order; junction bases with no gene match: 9. The V gene's germline CDR1 is SGHRS and CDR2 YFSETQ. This CDR3 spans 15 amino acids. The CDR3 is CASSFSGTETYEQYF. The DNA for the CDR3 is TGCGCCAGCAGCTTCTCCGGGACAGAGACTTACGAGCAGTACTTC.